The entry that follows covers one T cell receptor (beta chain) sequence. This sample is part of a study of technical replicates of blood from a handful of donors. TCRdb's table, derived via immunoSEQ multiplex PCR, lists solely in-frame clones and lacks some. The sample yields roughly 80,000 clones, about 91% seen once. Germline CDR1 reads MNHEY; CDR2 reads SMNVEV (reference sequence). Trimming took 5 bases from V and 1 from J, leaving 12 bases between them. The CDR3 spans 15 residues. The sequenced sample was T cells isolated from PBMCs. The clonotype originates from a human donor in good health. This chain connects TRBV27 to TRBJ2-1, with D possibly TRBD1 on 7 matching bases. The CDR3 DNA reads TGTGCCAGCAGTACGGGGGACAGTTCCTACAATGAGCAGTTCTTC. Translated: CASSTGDSSYNEQFF.